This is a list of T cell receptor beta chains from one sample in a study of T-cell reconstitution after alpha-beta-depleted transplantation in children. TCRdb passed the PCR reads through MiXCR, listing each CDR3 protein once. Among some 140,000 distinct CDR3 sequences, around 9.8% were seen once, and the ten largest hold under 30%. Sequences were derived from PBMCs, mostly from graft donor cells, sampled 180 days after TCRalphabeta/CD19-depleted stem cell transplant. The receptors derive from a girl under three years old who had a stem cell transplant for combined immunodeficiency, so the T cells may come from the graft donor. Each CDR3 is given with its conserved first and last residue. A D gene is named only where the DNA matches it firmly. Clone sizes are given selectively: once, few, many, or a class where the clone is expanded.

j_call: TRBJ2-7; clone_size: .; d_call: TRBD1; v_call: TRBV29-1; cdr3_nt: TGCAGCGTGAACAGGGGAGCCTACGAGCAGTACTTC; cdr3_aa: CSVNRGAYEQYF
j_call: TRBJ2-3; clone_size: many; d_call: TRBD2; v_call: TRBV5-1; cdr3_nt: TGCGCCAGCAGCTTCAGCGGGATATGGGCAGATACGCAGTATTTT; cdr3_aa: CASSFSGIWADTQYF
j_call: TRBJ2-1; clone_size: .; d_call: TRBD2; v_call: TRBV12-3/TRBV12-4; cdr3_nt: TGTGCCAGCAGTCTGGCACTTTTCGGGAGGGCCTATGAGCAGTTCTTC; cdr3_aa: CASSLALFGRAYEQFF
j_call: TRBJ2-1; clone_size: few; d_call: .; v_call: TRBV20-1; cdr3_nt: TGCAGTGCTACCTCCTCCTGGGATCTTGAGCAGTTCTTC; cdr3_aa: CSATSSWDLEQFF
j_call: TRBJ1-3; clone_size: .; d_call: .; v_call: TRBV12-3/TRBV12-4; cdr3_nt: TGTGCCAGCAGTCCGGGGAACTCTGGAAACACCATATATTTT; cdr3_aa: CASSPGNSGNTIYF
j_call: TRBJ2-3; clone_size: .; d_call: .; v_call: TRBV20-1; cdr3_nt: TGCAGTGCCCCGCCGATCACAGATACGCAGTATTTT; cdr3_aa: CSAPPITDTQYF
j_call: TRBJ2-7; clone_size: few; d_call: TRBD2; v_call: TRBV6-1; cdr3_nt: TGTGCCAGCAGTGGGACTAGCGGGAGGCCCAACGAGCAGTACTTC; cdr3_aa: CASSGTSGRPNEQYF
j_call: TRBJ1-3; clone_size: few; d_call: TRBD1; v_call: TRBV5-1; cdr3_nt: TGCGCCAGCAGCTTGTCAACAGGGGGCGCCTACTCTGGAAACACCATATATTTT; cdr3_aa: CASSLSTGGAYSGNTIYF
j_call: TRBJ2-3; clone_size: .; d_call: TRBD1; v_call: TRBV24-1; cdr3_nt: TGTGCCACCAGTCGCCGGGACAGTACTAGCACAGATACGCAGTATTTT; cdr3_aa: CATSRRDSTSTDTQYF
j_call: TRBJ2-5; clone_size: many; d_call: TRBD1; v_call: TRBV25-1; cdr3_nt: TGTGCCAGCAGTAAACAGGGGCCCCAAGAGACCCAGTACTTC; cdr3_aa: CASSKQGPQETQYF
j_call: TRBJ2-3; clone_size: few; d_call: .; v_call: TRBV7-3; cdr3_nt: TGTGCCAGCAGCTCACAGGGTGGGACAGATACGCAGTATTTT; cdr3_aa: CASSSQGGTDTQYF
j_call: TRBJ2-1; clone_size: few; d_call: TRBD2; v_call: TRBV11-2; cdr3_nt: TGTGCCAGCAGCTCCGGGACTAGGGGCTACAATGAGCAGTTCTTC; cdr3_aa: CASSSGTRGYNEQFF
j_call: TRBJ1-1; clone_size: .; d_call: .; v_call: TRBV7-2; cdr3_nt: TGTGCCAGCAGCCGACCCCCGGGTTACCCGCCTCCTGAAGCTTTCTTT; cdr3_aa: CASSRPPGYPPPEAFF
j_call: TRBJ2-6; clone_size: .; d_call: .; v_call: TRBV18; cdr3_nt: TGTGCCAGCTCACCGACGGGGCCTACTGGGGCCAACGTCCTGACTTTC; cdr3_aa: CASSPTGPTGANVLTF
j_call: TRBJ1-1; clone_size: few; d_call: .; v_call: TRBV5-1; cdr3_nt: TGCGCCAGCAGCTTGGCGACTGCGAACACTGAAGCTTTCTTT; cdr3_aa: CASSLATANTEAFF
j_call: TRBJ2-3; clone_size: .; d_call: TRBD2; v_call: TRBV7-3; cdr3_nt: TGTGCCAGCAGCTTAATACTAGCGGGGGTAGATACGCAGTATTTT; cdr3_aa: CASSLILAGVDTQYF
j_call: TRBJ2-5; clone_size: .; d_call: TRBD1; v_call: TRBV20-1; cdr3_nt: TGCAGTGCTGGGACAGGGGGAAGAGAGACCCAGTACTTC; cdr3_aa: CSAGTGGRETQYF
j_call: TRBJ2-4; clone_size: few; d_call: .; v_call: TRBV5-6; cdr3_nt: TGTGCCAGCAGCTTTGGGAGATTACTAAGAAACATTCAGTACTTC; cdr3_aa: CASSFGRLLRNIQYF
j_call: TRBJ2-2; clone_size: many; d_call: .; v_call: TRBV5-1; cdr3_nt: TGCGCCAGCAGCTTGGCCAATCGAAACACCGGGGAGCTGTTTTTT; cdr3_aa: CASSLANRNTGELFF
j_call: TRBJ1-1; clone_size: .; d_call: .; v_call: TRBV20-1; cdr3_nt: TGCAGTGCGGACGGGGAAGGGACGGGGGGCACTGAAGCTTTCTTT; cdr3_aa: CSADGEGTGGTEAFF
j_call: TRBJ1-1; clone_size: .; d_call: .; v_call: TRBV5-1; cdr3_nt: TGCGCCAGCACCTCCCAAAGGGGCTACACTGAAGCTTTCTTT; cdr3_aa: CASTSQRGYTEAFF
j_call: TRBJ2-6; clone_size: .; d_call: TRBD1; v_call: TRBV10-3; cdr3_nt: TGTGCCATCAGCCTAACAGGGGGTGGGTTCTCTGGGGCCAACGTCCTGACTTTC; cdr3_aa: CAISLTGGGFSGANVLTF
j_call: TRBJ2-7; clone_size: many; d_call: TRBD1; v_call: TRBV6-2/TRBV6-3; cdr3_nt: TGTGCCAGCAGTCAGCGGACAGGGGGCAGGTACGAGCAGTACTTC; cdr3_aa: CASSQRTGGRYEQYF
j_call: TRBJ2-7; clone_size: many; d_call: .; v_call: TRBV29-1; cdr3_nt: TGCAGCGTTGGAGGGGACGGAACCTACGAGCAGTACTTC; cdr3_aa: CSVGGDGTYEQYF
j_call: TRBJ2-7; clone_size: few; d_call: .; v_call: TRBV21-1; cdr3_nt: TGTGCCAGCAGCTCCCCGGGACAGGGTTATCCCGAGCAGTACTTC; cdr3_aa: CASSSPGQGYPEQYF
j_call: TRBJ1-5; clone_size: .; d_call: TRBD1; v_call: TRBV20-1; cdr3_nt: TGCAGTGCTAGGGGAACAGGGGGAAGCAATCAGCCCCAGCATTTT; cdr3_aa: CSARGTGGSNQPQHF
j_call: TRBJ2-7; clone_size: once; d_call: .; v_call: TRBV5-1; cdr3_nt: TGCGCCAGCAGCTTGGAGCCGCCGGGACACACGAGCACCTACGCGCAGTACTTC; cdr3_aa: CASSLEPPGHTSTYAQYF
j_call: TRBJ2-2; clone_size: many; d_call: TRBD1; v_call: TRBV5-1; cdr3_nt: TGCGCCAGCAGCCTGCTCCGGGACAGCTTAACCGGGGAGCTGTTTTTT; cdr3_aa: CASSLLRDSLTGELFF
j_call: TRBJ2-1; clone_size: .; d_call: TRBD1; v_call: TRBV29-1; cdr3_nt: TGCAGCGCTACCGGGACAGCGATCTACAATGAGCAGTTCTTC; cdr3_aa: CSATGTAIYNEQFF
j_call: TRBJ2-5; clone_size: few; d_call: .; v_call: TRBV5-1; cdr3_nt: TGCGCCAGCAGCTTGTCGACAGCTCAAGAGACCCAGTACTTC; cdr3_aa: CASSLSTAQETQYF
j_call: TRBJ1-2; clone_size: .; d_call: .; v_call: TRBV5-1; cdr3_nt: TGCGCCAGCAGCTTGGACAGGGCCTTGTATGGCTACACCTTC; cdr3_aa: CASSLDRALYGYTF
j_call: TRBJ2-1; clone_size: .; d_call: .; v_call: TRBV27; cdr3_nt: TGTGCCAGCAGTTTAGGGGCGGTTTACAATGAGCAGTTCTTC; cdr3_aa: CASSLGAVYNEQFF
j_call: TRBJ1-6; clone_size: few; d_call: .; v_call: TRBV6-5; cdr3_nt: TGTGCCAGCAGTTACTCGGGGGGAGTCGCCTATAATTCACCCCTCCACTTT; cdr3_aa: CASSYSGGVAYNSPLHF
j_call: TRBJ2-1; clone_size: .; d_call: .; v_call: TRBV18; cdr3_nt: TGTGCCAGCTCACCGGGCTGGAATGAGCAGTTCTTC; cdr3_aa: CASSPGWNEQFF
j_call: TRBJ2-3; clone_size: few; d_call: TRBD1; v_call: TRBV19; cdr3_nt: TGTGCCAGTAGTCCCGACAGGGAAGATACGCAGTATTTT; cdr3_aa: CASSPDREDTQYF
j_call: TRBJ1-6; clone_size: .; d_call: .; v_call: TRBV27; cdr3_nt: TGTGCCAGCAGTTCCCTGGCGGGCGGGAATAATTCACCCCTCCACTTT; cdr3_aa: CASSSLAGGNNSPLHF
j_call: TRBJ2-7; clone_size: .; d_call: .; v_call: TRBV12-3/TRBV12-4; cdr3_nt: TGTGCCAGCAGTTTGGGGTCCCCTCTCTCCTACGAGCAGTACTTC; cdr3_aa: CASSLGSPLSYEQYF
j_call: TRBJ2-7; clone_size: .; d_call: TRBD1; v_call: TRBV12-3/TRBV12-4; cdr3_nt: TGTGCCAGCAGTGAGGACAGGGCCTACGAGCAGTACTTC; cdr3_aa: CASSEDRAYEQYF
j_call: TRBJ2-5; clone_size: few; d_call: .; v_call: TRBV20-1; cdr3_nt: TGCAGTCAAGGGCCGCAAGAGACCCAGTACTTC; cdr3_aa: CSQGPQETQYF
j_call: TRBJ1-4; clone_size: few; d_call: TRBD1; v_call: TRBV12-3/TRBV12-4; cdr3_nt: TGTGCCAGCAGTCCGACAGGGGTGGAAAAACTGTTTTTT; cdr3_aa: CASSPTGVEKLFF
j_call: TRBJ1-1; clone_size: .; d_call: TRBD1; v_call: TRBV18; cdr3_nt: TGTGCCAGCTCACCCGGACAGGTTCGTGGTGGCACTGAAGCTTTCTTT; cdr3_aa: CASSPGQVRGGTEAFF
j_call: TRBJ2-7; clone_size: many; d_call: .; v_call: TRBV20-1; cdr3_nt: TGCAGTGCTAGCGGGGGCCTTCAACCCTACGAGCAGTACTTC; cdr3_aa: CSASGGLQPYEQYF
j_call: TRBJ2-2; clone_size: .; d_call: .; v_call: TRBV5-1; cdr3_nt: TGCTCCAGCAGCCGTGGTGGAGGTAACACCGGGGAGCTGTTTTTT; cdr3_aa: CSSSRGGGNTGELFF
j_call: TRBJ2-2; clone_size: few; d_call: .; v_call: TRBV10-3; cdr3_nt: TGTGCCATCAGTGAGTCCGGGAGCGGCACCGGGGAGCTGTTTTTT; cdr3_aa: CAISESGSGTGELFF